This T cell receptor (beta chain) came from a study of Tregs in tolerant kidney transplant recipients. TCRdb keeps only in-frame clones here, not all; method: immunoSEQ multiplex PCR. The sample yields about 73,000 clones, under 98% seen once. The CDR3 runs 15 residues. The junction had 10 bases not matched to a gene; V was cut back by 4 bases and J by 6 bases. Germline V gene sequence: CDR1 MNHEY, CDR2 SVGAGI. The origin of this receptor is a human donor who received a combined kidney and bone marrow transplant. This sequence joins TRBV6-5 and TRBJ1-2; 8 bases agree with TRBD1. The sequenced sample was CD4+ T cells from blood, obtained before the transplant. CDR3 in amino acids: CASSSLDRVVNGYTF. In DNA, the CDR3 is TGTGCCAGCAGTTCCTTGGACAGGGTGGTTAATGGCTACACCTTC.